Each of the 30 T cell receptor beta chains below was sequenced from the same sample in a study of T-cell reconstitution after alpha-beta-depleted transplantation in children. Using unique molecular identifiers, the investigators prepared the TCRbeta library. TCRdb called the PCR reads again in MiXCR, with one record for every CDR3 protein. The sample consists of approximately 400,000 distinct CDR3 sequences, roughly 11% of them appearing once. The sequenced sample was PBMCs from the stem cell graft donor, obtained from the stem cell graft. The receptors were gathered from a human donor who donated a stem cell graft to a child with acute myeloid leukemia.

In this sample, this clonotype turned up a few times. The CDR3 protein is CASSNRLPTRDTRPDEQFF. CDR3 DNA sequence: TGTGCCAGCAGTAATAGGTTGCCCACTCGGGACACCCGGCCGGATGAGCAGTTCTTC. The chain combines TRBV6-1 with TRBJ2-1, with TRBD1 as a possible D gene (6 bases). V dropped 5 bases and J dropped 8 bases, with 31 bases sitting between them. The CDR3 totals 19 residues. Per germline, CDR1 MNHNS and CDR2 SASEGT.

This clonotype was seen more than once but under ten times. The CDR3 region is CSVALWEGPETQYF. The CDR3 region has the DNA TGCAGCGTGGCCCTTTGGGAGGGGCCAGAGACCCAGTACTTC. The chain carries TRBV29-1 and TRBJ2-5; TRBD2 matches at 7 bases. J gave up 4 bases and V 6 bases, and 11 bases lay outside the gene matches. Germline values: CDR1 SQVTM, CDR2 ANQGSEA. CDR3 length: 14 residues.

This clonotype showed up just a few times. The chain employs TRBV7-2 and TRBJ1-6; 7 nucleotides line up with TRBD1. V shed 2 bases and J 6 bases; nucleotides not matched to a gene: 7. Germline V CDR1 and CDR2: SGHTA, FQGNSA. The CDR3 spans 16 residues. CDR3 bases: TGTGCCAGCAGCTTAACCGGGACAGATGTTAATTCACCCCTCCACTTT. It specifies CASSLTGTDVNSPLHF.

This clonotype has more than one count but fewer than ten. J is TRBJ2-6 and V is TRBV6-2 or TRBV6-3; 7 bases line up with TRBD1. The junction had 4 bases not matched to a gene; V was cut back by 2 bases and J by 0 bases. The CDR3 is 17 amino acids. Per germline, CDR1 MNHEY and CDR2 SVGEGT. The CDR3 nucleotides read TGTGCCAGCAGTTACGGGTCAGGGGGCTCTGGGGCCAACGTCCTGACTTTC. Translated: CASSYGSGGSGANVLTF.

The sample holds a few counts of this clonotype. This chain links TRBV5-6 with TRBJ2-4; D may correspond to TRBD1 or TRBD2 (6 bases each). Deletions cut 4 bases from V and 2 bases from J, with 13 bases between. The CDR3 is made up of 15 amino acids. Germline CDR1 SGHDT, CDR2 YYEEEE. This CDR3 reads CASSGWGASKNIQYF. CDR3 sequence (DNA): TGTGCCAGCAGCGGATGGGGGGCATCCAAAAACATTCAGTACTTC.

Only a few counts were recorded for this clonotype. The CDR3, as DNA: TGTGCCAGCAGCCCCCACAGGGCTCTCGGAGAGACCCAGTACTTC. Protein sequence: CASSPHRALGETQYF. The J gene is TRBJ2-5, the V gene TRBV7-9; TRBD1 is a possible D gene (6 bases). Germline-derived CDR1 and CDR2 are SEHNR and FQNEAQ (reference sequence). The CDR3 runs to 15 residues. The ends were cut back, 5 bases at V and 4 bases at J, with 17 bases in the middle.

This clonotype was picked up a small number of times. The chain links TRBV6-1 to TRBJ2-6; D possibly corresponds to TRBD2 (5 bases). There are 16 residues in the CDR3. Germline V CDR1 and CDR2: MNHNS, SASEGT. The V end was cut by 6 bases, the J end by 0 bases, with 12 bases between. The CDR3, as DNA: TGTGCCAGCAGCCTCGGGGTCAGCTCTGGGGCCAACGTCCTGACTTTC. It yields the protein CASSLGVSSGANVLTF.

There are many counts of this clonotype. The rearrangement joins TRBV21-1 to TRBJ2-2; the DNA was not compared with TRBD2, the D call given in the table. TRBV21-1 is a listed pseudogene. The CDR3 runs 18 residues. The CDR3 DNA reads TGTGCCAGCAGCAAAGTTAGCCGGGGACCCCAGAACACCGGGGAGCTGTTTTTT. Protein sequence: CASSKVSRGPQNTGELFF.

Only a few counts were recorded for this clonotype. The CDR3 reads CASSLGPGYTF. CDR3 nucleotides: TGTGCCAGCAGCTTAGGCCCCGGATACACCTTC. This chain joins TRBV13 and TRBJ1-2; D gene unclear. Looked up from germline, CDR1 is PRHDT and CDR2 is FYEKMQ (reference sequence). This CDR3 contains 11 residues. Deletions cut 0 bases from V and 11 bases from J, with 7 bases between. The full variable domain, with the rest looked up from reference TRBV13 and TRBJ1-2, is AAGVIQSPRHLIKEKRETATLKCYPIPRHDTVYWYQQGPGQDPQFLISFYEKMQSDKGSIPDRFSAQQFSDYHSELNMSSLELGDSALYFCASSLGPGYTFGSGTRLTVV.

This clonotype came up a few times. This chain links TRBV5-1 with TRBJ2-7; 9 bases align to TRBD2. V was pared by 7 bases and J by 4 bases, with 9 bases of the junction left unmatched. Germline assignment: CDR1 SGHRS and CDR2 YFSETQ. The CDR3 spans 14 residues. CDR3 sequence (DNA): TGCGCCAGCTCCCCGGGACTAGCACCATACGAGCAGTACTTC. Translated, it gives CASSPGLAPYEQYF.

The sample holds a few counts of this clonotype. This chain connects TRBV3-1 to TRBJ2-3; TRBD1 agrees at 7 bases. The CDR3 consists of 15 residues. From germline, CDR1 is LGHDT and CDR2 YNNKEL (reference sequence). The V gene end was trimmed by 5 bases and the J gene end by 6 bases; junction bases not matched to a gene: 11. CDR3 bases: TGTGCCAGCAGCGAAGCGACAGGGCGCCTGGATACGCAGTATTTT. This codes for CASSEATGRLDTQYF.

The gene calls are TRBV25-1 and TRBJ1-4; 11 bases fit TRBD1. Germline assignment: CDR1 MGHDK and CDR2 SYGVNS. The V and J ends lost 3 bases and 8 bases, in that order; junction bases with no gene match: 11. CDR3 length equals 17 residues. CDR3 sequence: CASSETGTGGISEKLFF. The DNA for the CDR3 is TGTGCCAGCAGTGAGACCGGGACAGGGGGGATTAGCGAAAAACTGTTTTTT.

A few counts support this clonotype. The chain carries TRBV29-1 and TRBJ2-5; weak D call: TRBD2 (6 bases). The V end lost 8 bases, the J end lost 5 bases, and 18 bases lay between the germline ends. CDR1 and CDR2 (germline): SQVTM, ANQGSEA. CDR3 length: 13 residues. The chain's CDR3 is CSQIDTGGETQYF. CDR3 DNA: TGCAGCCAAATAGACACCGGAGGGGAGACCCAGTACTTC.

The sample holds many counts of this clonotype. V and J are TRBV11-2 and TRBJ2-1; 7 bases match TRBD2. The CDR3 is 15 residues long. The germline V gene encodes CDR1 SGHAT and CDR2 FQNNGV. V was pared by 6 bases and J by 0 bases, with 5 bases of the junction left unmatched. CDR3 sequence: CASRAAGRSYNEQFF. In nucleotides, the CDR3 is TGTGCCAGCAGGGCAGCGGGACGCTCCTACAATGAGCAGTTCTTC.

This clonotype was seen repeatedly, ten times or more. In DNA, the CDR3 is TGTGCCAGCAGCGAGAGCGGGGGGAGCAATCAGCCCCAGCATTTT. Its translation is CASSESGGSNQPQHF. This rearrangement joins TRBV9 to TRBJ1-5, with D possibly TRBD1 on 5 matching bases. V lost 3 bases and J 1 base, leaving 11 bases between the germline ends. The CDR3 runs 15 residues. CDR1 is SGDLS and CDR2 is YYNGEE in the germline V gene.

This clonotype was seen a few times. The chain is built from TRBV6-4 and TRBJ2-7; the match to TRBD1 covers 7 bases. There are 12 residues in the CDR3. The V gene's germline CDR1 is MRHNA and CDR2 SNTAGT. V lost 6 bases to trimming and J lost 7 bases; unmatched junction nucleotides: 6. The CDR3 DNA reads TGTGCCAGCAGGACAGGGTTATGGGAGCAGTACTTC. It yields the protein CASRTGLWEQYF.

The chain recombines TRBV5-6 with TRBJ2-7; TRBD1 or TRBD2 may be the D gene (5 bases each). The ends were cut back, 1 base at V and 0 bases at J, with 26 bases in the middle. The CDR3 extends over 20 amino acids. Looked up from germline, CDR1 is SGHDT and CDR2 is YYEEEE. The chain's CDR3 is CASSLFLPTLQGESSYEQYF. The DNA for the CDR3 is TGTGCCAGCAGCTTGTTCCTCCCCACCTTACAAGGGGAGAGCTCCTACGAGCAGTACTTC.

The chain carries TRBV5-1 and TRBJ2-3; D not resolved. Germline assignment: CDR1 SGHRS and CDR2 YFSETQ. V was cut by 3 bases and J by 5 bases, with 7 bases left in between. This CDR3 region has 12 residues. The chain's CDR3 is CASSSDIDTQYF. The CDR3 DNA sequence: TGCGCCAGCAGCTCCGATATAGATACGCAGTATTTT.

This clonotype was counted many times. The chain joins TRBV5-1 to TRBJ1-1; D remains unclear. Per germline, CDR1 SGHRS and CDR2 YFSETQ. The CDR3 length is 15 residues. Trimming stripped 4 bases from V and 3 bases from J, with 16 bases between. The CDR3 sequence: CASSPETYLDTEAFF. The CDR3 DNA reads TGCGCCAGCAGCCCCGAGACCTATTTGGACACTGAAGCTTTCTTT.

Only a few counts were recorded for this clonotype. CDR3 sequence (DNA): TGTGCCAGCAGTCCGGGACAGGATAATGAAAAACTGTTTTTT. Translating it yields CASSPGQDNEKLFF. This rearrangement joins TRBV12-3 or TRBV12-4 to TRBJ1-4; TRBD1 agrees at 8 bases. The CDR3 is made up of 14 amino acids. The junction had 3 bases not matched to a gene; V was cut back by 5 bases and J by 4 bases.

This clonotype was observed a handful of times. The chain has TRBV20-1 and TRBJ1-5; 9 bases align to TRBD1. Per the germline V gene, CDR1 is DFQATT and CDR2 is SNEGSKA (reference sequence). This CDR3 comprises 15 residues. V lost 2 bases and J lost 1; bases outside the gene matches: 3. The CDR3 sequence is CSARNRGLSNQPQHF. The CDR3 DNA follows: TGCAGTGCTAGAAACAGGGGGCTAAGCAATCAGCCCCAGCATTTT.

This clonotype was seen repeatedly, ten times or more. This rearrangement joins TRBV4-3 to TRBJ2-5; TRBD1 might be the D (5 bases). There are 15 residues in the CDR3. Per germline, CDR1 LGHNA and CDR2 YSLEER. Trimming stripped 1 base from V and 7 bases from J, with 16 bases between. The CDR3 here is CASSQVSGRVGTQYF. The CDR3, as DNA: TGCGCCAGCAGCCAAGTTTCGGGCAGGGTCGGGACCCAGTACTTC.

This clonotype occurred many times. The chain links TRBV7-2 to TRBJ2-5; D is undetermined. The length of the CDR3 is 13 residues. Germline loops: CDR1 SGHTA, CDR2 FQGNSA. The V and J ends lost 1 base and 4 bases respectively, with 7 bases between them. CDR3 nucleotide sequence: TGTGCCAGCAGCTTAGGGGTCACAGAGACCCAGTACTTC. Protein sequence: CASSLGVTETQYF.

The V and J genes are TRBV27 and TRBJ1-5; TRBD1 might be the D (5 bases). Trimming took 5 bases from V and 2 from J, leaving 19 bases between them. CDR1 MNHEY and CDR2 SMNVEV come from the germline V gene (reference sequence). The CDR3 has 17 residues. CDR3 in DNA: TGTGCCAGCAGTCCCCGGGCGGGGGGAGGTGGCAATCAGCCCCAGCATTTT. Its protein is CASSPRAGGGGNQPQHF.

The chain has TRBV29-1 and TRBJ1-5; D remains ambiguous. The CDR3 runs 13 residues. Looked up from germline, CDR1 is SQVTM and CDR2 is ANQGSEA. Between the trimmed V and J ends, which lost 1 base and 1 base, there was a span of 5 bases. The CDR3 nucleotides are TGCAGCGTTGAAGTCGGGAGCAATCAGCCCCAGCATTTT. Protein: CSVEVGSNQPQHF.

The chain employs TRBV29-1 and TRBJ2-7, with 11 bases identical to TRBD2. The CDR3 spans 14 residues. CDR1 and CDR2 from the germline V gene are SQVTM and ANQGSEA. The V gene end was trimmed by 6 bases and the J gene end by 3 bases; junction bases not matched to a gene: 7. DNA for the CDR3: TGCAGCGTCCTGACTAGCGGGACGAACTACGAGCAGTACTTC. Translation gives CSVLTSGTNYEQYF.

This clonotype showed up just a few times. The CDR3 reads CSARRASYNEQFF. The DNA of the CDR3 is TGCAGTGCTAGACGGGCTTCCTACAATGAGCAGTTCTTC. This chain uses TRBV20-1 with TRBJ2-1; no reliable D call. Germline CDR1 is DFQATT and CDR2 is SNEGSKA (reference sequence). CDR3 length equals 13 residues. Trimming left V 2 bases short and J 1 base short, with 6 bases between.

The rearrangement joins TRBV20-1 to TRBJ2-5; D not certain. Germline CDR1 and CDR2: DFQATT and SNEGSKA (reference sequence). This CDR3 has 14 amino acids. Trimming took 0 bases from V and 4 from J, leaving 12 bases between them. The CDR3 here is CSAREIRVGETQYF. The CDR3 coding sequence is TGCAGTGCTAGAGAAATAAGGGTGGGAGAGACCCAGTACTTC.

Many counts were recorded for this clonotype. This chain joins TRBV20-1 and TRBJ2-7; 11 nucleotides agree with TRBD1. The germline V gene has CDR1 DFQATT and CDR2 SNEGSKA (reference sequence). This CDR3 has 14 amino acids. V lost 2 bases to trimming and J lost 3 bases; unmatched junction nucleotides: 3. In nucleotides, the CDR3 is TGCAGTGCTAGATCCGGGACAGGGGGCTACGAGCAGTACTTC. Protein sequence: CSARSGTGGYEQYF.

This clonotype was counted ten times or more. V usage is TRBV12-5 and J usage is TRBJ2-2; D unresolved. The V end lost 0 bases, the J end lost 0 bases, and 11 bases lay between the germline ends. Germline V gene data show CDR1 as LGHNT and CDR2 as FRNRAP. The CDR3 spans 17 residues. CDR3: CASGLVVGPTNTGELFF. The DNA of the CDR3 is TGTGCTAGTGGTTTGGTAGTTGGCCCAACGAACACCGGGGAGCTGTTTTTT.